The rows below give T cell receptor beta chains drawn from one sample of a study of CXCR3-negative and CXCR3-positive naive CD8 T cells. TCRdb reanalyzed the 5' RACE reads and collapses them to one entry per CDR3 protein, without DNA. This repertoire includes roughly 86,000 distinct CDR3 sequences. Input material: naive CXCR3- CD8+ T cells from blood. The receptor source for this set is a human donor in good health. Some clones in this sample may be carry-over from other donors' samples. Both conserved end residues are part of each CDR3.

j_call: TRBJ2-2
v_call: TRBV10-1
cdr3_aa: CASSGTQGRDTGELFF

j_call: TRBJ2-1
v_call: TRBV15
cdr3_aa: CATSRGLEWDEQFF

j_call: TRBJ2-2
v_call: TRBV23-1
cdr3_aa: CASGGQGYGELFF

j_call: TRBJ2-7
v_call: TRBV27
cdr3_aa: CASSLGTGGSHEQYF

j_call: TRBJ1-1
v_call: TRBV20-1
cdr3_aa: CSAREIRGREEAFF

j_call: TRBJ2-7
v_call: TRBV12-3/TRBV12-4
cdr3_aa: CASSSENSYEQYF

j_call: TRBJ1-5
v_call: TRBV3-1
cdr3_aa: CASSHDRGNQPQHF

j_call: TRBJ2-7
v_call: TRBV4-3
cdr3_aa: CASSQDGYSSYEQYF

j_call: TRBJ1-3
v_call: TRBV5-1
cdr3_aa: CASSLIPGIIEDTIYF

j_call: TRBJ2-4
v_call: TRBV4-2
cdr3_aa: CASSHLTELLDIQYF